This T cell receptor beta chain came from a study of blood T cell repertoires in COVID-19. Study information: Before being deemed recovered, Cohort 3 donors had two negative PCRs, clearance, or symptom resolution. COVID-19 samples from acute and convalescent phases originated in the United States, Italy and Spain.

The CDR3 totals 13 residues. Trimming shortened V by 4 bases and J by 10 bases, and 16 bases separated the two germline ends. Germline CDR1 and CDR2: MNHEY and SVGAGI. This clone has just a few counts. As originally analysed: Amplification from reference gene primers served as the basis for estimated nucleated cell counts. TCRdb keeps only in-frame clones here, not all; method: immunoSEQ multiplex PCR. V, J and clone size reflect that table, while D and trimming were determined from the DNA. The data show about 170,000 clones, roughly 78% seen once. Those who participated ranged in age from 18 to 89 years and resided in about 24 US areas.

The rearrangement uses TRBV6-5 and TRBJ1-2; the D gene is possibly TRBD1 (6 bases). The source material was PBMCs or T cells enriched from blood (not recorded which). The sequence was collected from a woman aged 70 to 79 in a cohort exposed to, infected with or recovered from COVID-19 (not recorded which). CDR3 nucleotides: TGTGCCAGCAGTTTACAGGGAGTCACCTCCTACACCTTC. This codes for CASSLQGVTSYTF.